Shown below are 2 T cell receptor beta chains from a single sample sequenced in a study of identical twins. TCRdb re-called the 5' RACE reads with MiXCR, one entry per CDR3 protein. The sample records under 500,000 distinct CDR3 sequences, roughly an eighth being singletons. Another study also made use of these data, one on yellow fever vaccine responses in identical twins.

Sequenced sample: CD4+ T cells sorted from blood. Source of these receptors: a woman aged 18-29 years in good health.

This clonotype was found a few times. This chain joins TRBV7-3 and TRBJ2-2; a weak D match, TRBD1 (6 bases). There are 14 residues in the CDR3. V dropped 4 bases and J dropped 6 bases, with 12 bases sitting between them. Germline V lookup: CDR1 SGHTA, CDR2 FQGTGA. The CDR3 protein is CASSSNREAGELFF. CDR3 DNA sequence: TGTGCCAGCAGCTCAAACAGGGAAGCCGGGGAGCTGTTTTTT.

This clonotype has at least ten counts. V gene TRBV28 combines with J gene TRBJ2-7, with D possibly being TRBD2 (7 bases). The CDR3 extends over 13 amino acids. Trimming removed 6 bases from V and 4 bases from J, with 13 bases in between. CDR1 and CDR2 (germline): MDHEN, SYDVKM. CDR3 sequence (DNA): TGTGCCAGCAGACGGGGGGCTGGTTACGAGCAGTACTTC. Protein sequence: CASRRGAGYEQYF.